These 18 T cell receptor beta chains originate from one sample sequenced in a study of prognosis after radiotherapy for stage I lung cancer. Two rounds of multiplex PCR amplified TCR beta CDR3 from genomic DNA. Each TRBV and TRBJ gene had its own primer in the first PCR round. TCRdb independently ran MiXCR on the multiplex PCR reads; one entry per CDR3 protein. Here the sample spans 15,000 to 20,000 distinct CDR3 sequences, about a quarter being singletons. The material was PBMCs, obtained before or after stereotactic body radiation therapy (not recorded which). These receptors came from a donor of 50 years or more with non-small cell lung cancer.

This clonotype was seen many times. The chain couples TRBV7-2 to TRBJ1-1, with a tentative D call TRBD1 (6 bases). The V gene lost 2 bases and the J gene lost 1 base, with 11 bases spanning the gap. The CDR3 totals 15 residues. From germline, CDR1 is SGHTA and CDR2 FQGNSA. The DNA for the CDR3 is TGTGCCAGCAGCTTATCCGGGACAACGAACACTGAAGCTTTCTTT. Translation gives CASSLSGTTNTEAFF.

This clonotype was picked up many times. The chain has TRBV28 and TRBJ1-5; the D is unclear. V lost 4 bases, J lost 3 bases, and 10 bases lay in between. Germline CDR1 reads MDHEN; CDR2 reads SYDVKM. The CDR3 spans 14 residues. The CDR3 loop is CASSSLGFNQPQHF. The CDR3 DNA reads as TGTGCCAGCAGTTCATTAGGGTTCAATCAGCCCCAGCATTTT.

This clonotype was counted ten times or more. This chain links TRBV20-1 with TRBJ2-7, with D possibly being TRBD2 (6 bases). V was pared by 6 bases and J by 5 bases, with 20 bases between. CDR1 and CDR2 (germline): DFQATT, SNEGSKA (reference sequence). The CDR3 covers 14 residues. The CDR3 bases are TGCAGTGCCCCGACTCCCGGGAGTAGCGACGAGCAGTACTTC. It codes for CSAPTPGSSDEQYF.

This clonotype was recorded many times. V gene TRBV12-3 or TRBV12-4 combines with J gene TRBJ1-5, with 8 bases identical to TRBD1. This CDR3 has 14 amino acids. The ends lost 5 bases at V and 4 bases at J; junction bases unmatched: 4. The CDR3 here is CASSATGGNQPQHF. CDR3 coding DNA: TGTGCCAGCAGTGCCACAGGGGGAAATCAGCCCCAGCATTTT.

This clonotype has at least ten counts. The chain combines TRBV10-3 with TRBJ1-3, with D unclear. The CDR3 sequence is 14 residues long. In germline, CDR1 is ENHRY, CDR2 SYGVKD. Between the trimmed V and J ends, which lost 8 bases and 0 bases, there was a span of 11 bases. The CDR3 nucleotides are TGTGCCATCGGCGGGCTCAGCTCTGGAAACACCATATATTTT. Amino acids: CAIGGLSSGNTIYF.

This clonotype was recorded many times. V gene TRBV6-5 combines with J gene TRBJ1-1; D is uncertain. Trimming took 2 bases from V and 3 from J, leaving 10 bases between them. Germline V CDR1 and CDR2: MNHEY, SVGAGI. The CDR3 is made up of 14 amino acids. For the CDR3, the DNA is TGTGCCAGCAGTTACCCCCCATTGGACACTGAAGCTTTCTTT. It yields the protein CASSYPPLDTEAFF.

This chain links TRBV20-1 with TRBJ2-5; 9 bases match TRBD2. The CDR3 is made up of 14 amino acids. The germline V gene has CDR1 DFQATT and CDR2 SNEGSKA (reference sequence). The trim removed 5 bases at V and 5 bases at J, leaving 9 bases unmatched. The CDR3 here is CSAPIAGAVETQYF. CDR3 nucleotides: TGCAGTGCTCCCATAGCGGGAGCCGTTGAGACCCAGTACTTC.

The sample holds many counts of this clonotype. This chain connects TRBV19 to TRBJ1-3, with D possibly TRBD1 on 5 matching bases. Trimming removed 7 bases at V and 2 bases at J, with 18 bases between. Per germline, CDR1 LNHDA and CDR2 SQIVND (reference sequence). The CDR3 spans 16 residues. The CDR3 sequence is CASNQGGGQAGNTIYF. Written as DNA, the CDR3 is TGTGCCAGTAACCAAGGCGGGGGTCAGGCTGGAAACACCATATATTTT.

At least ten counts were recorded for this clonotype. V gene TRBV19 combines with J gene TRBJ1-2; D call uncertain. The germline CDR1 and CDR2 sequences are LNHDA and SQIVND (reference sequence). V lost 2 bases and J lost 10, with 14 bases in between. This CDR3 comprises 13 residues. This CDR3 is CASSITAAAVYTF. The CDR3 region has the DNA TGTGCCAGTAGTATAACAGCGGCAGCGGTCTACACCTTC.

The CDR3 loop is CASSGTSGDFTDTQYF. In DNA, the CDR3 is TGCGCCAGCAGCGGGACTAGCGGGGACTTCACAGATACGCAGTATTTT. The rearrangement joins TRBV5-1 to TRBJ2-3; TRBD2 aligns across 13 bases. Per the germline V gene, CDR1 is SGHRS and CDR2 is YFSETQ. The CDR3 is made up of 16 amino acids. V gave up 4 bases and J gave up 2 bases; unmatched junction bases: 4.

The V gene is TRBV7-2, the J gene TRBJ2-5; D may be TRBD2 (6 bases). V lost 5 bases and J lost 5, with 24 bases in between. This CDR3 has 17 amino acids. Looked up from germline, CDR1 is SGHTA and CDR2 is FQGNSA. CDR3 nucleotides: TGTGCCAGCAGCATAAAAACCGGGACTCAAAAAAGGGAGACCCAGTACTTC. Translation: CASSIKTGTQKRETQYF.

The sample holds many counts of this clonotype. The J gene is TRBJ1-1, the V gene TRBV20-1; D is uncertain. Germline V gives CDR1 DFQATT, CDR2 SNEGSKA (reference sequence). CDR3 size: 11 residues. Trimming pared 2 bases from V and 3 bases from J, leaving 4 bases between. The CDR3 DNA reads TGCAGTGCTAGACTATACACTGAAGCTTTCTTT. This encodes CSARLYTEAFF.

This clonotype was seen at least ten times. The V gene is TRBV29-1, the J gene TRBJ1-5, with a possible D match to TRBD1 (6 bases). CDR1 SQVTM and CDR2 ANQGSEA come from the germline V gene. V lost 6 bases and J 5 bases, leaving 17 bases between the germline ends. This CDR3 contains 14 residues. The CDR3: CSVGWGARDQPQHF. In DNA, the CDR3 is TGCAGCGTGGGCTGGGGGGCGCGCGATCAGCCCCAGCATTTT.

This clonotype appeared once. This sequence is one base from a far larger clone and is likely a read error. The CDR3 nucleotides are TGTGCCAGCAGTACAATCGACAGGAGTCACTATGGCTACACCTTC. It codes for CASSTIDRSHYGYTF. The chain has TRBV6-2 or TRBV6-3 and TRBJ1-2, with D possibly TRBD1 on 6 matching bases. The CDR3 has 15 residues. Germline CDR1 MNHEY, CDR2 SVGEGT. The V end was cut by 5 bases, the J end by 3 bases, with 16 bases between.

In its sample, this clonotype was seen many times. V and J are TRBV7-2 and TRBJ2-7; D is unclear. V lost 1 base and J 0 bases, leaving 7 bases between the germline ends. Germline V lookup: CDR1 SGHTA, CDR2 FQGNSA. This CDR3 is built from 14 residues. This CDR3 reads CASSLDPSSYEQYF. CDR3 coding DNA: TGTGCCAGCAGCTTAGATCCTAGCTCCTACGAGCAGTACTTC.

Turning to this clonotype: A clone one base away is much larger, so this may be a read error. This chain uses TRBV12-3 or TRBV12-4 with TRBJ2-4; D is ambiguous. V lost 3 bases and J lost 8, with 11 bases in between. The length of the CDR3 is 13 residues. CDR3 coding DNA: TGTGCCAGCAGTTTTTTGGGTCGAGACATTCAGTACTTC. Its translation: CASSFLGRDIQYF.

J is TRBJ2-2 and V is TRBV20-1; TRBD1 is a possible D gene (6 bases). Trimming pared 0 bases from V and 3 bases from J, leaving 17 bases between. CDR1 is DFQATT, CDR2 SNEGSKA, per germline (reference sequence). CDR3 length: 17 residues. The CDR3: CSAREGGQRFDTGELFF. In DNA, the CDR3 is TGCAGTGCTAGAGAGGGTGGACAGCGATTCGACACCGGGGAGCTGTTTTTT.

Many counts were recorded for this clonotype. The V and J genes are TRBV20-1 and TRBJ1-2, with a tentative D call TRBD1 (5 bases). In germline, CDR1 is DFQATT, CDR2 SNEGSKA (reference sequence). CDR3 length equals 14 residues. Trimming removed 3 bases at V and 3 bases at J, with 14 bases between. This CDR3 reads CSASGGLRHYGYTF. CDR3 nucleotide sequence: TGCAGTGCTAGTGGGGGGTTAAGGCACTATGGCTACACCTTC.